This is a list of T cell receptor beta chains from one sample in a study of T cells in Graves' hyperthyroidism and ophthalmopathy. MiXCR, run by TCRdb on the multiplex PCR reads, gives a single entry per CDR3 protein. The sample consists of a few hundred thousand distinct CDR3 sequences, approximately 15% of them appearing once. The material sequenced was blood. The receptors come from a young woman with Graves' hyperthyroidism that later progressed to Graves' ophthalmopathy. Each CDR3 is given with its conserved first and last residue. A D gene is named only where the DNA matches it firmly. Part of the rows lack a size; the others show once, few, many or a class for expanded clones.

abundance: many
d_gene: -
v_gene: TRBV12-3/TRBV12-4
j_gene: TRBJ1-3
CDR3aa: CASSFRAGCSGTRGNTIYF
CDR3nt: TGTGCCAGCAGTTTTCGGGCCGGTTGCAGTGGGACTCGGGGAAACACCATATATTTT

abundance: -
d_gene: -
v_gene: TRBV5-4
j_gene: TRBJ2-7
CDR3aa: CASSYQGSYEQYF
CDR3nt: TGTGCCAGCAGCTACCAGGGGTCCTACGAGCAGTACTTC

abundance: many
d_gene: -
v_gene: TRBV30
j_gene: TRBJ2-7
CDR3aa: CAWSVRGLSYEQYF
CDR3nt: TGTGCCTGGAGTGTACGGGGATTGTCCTACGAGCAGTACTTC

abundance: many
d_gene: TRBD2
v_gene: TRBV20-1
j_gene: TRBJ2-4
CDR3aa: CSARGGSGLVAKNIQYF
CDR3nt: TGCAGTGCTAGAGGGGGTAGCGGGCTGGTAGCCAAAAACATTCAGTACTTC

abundance: few
d_gene: -
v_gene: TRBV19
j_gene: TRBJ1-1
CDR3aa: CASHSRDTEAFF
CDR3nt: TGTGCCAGTCATAGTCGGGACACTGAAGCTTTCTTT

abundance: -
d_gene: TRBD1
v_gene: TRBV5-1
j_gene: TRBJ2-7
CDR3aa: CASSLTGTGYYEQYF
CDR3nt: TGCGCCAGCAGCTTAACCGGGACAGGGTACTACGAGCAGTACTTC

abundance: -
d_gene: -
v_gene: TRBV14
j_gene: TRBJ2-5
CDR3aa: CASSLDGETGIPPGQETQYF
CDR3nt: TGTGCCAGCAGCTTGGACGGGGAGACAGGTATCCCACCGGGCCAAGAGACCCAGTACTTC

abundance: -
d_gene: -
v_gene: TRBV20-1
j_gene: TRBJ1-2
CDR3aa: CSVPRQAGGYTF
CDR3nt: TGCAGTGTCCCCCGGCAGGCGGGGGGCTACACCTTC

abundance: many
d_gene: TRBD1
v_gene: TRBV3-1
j_gene: TRBJ1-1
CDR3aa: CASSGTGRVAEAFF
CDR3nt: TGTGCCAGCAGCGGGACAGGGCGCGTAGCTGAAGCTTTCTTT

abundance: many
d_gene: TRBD2
v_gene: TRBV5-5
j_gene: TRBJ2-3
CDR3aa: CASSLGTSGEDTQYF
CDR3nt: TGTGCCAGCAGCTTGGGGACTAGCGGGGAGGATACGCAGTATTTT

abundance: many
d_gene: -
v_gene: TRBV5-6
j_gene: TRBJ2-3
CDR3aa: CASSFIDTQYF
CDR3nt: TGTGCCAGCAGCTTCATAGATACGCAGTATTTT

abundance: many
d_gene: TRBD2
v_gene: TRBV20-1
j_gene: TRBJ2-5
CDR3aa: CSAGTSGRFETQYF
CDR3nt: TGCAGTGCGGGGACTAGCGGGAGGTTCGAGACCCAGTACTTC

abundance: many
d_gene: TRBD1
v_gene: TRBV4-1
j_gene: TRBJ1-5
CDR3aa: CASSPDRGVNQPQHF
CDR3nt: TGCGCCAGCAGCCCGGACAGGGGAGTCAATCAGCCCCAGCATTTT

abundance: -
d_gene: -
v_gene: TRBV6-6
j_gene: TRBJ2-1
CDR3aa: CASSYSITAEQFF
CDR3nt: TGTGCCAGCAGTTACTCGATTACTGCGGAGCAGTTCTTC

abundance: many
d_gene: TRBD1
v_gene: TRBV2
j_gene: TRBJ1-2
CDR3aa: CASSEEQGAYGYTF
CDR3nt: TGTGCCAGCAGTGAAGAACAGGGGGCTTATGGCTACACCTTC

abundance: many
d_gene: -
v_gene: TRBV3-1
j_gene: TRBJ2-3
CDR3aa: CASSHPQGVEDTQYF
CDR3nt: TGTGCCAGCAGCCACCCACAGGGTGTGGAAGATACGCAGTATTTT

abundance: -
d_gene: TRBD2
v_gene: TRBV7-6
j_gene: TRBJ2-2
CDR3aa: CASSPRGGAGELFF
CDR3nt: TGTGCCAGCAGCCCGCGGGGGGGCGCCGGGGAGCTGTTTTTT

abundance: few
d_gene: -
v_gene: TRBV9
j_gene: TRBJ2-2
CDR3aa: CASSGGQPSEGANTGELFF
CDR3nt: TGTGCCAGCAGCGGAGGGCAGCCGTCGGAGGGGGCGAACACCGGGGAGCTGTTTTTT

abundance: few
d_gene: -
v_gene: TRBV9
j_gene: TRBJ2-7
CDR3aa: CASSVSQSSYEQYF
CDR3nt: TGTGCCAGCAGCGTTTCGCAGTCGTCCTACGAGCAGTACTTC

abundance: few
d_gene: TRBD1
v_gene: TRBV27
j_gene: TRBJ2-7
CDR3aa: CASSLRMPGQGSYEQYF
CDR3nt: TGTGCCAGCAGTTTAAGGATGCCGGGACAGGGGTCCTACGAGCAGTACTTC

abundance: few
d_gene: -
v_gene: TRBV15
j_gene: TRBJ2-7
CDR3aa: CATSRDQGASYEQYF
CDR3nt: TGTGCCACCAGCAGAGATCAAGGGGCTTCCTACGAGCAGTACTTC

abundance: few
d_gene: -
v_gene: TRBV27
j_gene: TRBJ2-5
CDR3aa: CASSLSSGAWETQYF
CDR3nt: TGTGCCAGCAGTTTATCCTCCGGTGCCTGGGAGACCCAGTACTTC

abundance: many
d_gene: TRBD2
v_gene: TRBV27
j_gene: TRBJ2-1
CDR3aa: CASSLSAPGLAPPGNEQFF
CDR3nt: TGTGCCAGCAGTTTATCGGCCCCTGGACTAGCTCCCCCCGGGAATGAGCAGTTCTTC

abundance: -
d_gene: TRBD2
v_gene: TRBV12-3/TRBV12-4
j_gene: TRBJ2-7
CDR3aa: CASSQGGGLAGHEQYF
CDR3nt: TGTGCCAGCAGCCAAGGAGGGGGACTAGCGGGCCACGAGCAGTACTTC

abundance: -
d_gene: -
v_gene: TRBV7-8
j_gene: TRBJ2-1
CDR3aa: CASSLGSRGESPFYNEQFF
CDR3nt: TGTGCCAGCAGCTTAGGGAGTAGGGGGGAGAGCCCCTTTTACAATGAGCAGTTCTTC

abundance: many
d_gene: -
v_gene: TRBV29-1
j_gene: TRBJ1-1
CDR3aa: CSVDGAANTEAFF
CDR3nt: TGCAGCGTTGACGGGGCAGCGAACACTGAAGCTTTCTTT

abundance: many
d_gene: -
v_gene: TRBV7-2
j_gene: TRBJ2-2
CDR3aa: CASSLLELVNTGELFF
CDR3nt: TGTGCCAGCAGCTTATTAGAACTAGTCAACACCGGGGAGCTGTTTTTT

abundance: -
d_gene: -
v_gene: TRBV20-1
j_gene: TRBJ2-4
CDR3aa: CSASFGSGGMGAKNIQYF
CDR3nt: TGCAGTGCTAGTTTCGGAAGCGGCGGGATGGGAGCCAAAAACATTCAGTACTTC

abundance: many
d_gene: -
v_gene: TRBV15
j_gene: TRBJ1-6
CDR3aa: CATSRAREVNSPLHF
CDR3nt: TGTGCCACCAGCAGAGCCCGGGAAGTTAATTCACCCCTCCACTTT

abundance: many
d_gene: -
v_gene: TRBV2
j_gene: TRBJ2-6
CDR3aa: CATPSGISGANVLTF
CDR3nt: TGTGCCACCCCTTCGGGGATCTCTGGGGCCAACGTCCTGACTTTC

abundance: many
d_gene: TRBD2
v_gene: TRBV9
j_gene: TRBJ2-7
CDR3aa: CASSLSSGLASEQYF
CDR3nt: TGTGCCAGCAGCCTCTCTAGCGGCTTGGCCTCGGAGCAGTACTTC

abundance: many
d_gene: -
v_gene: TRBV28
j_gene: TRBJ1-5
CDR3aa: CASSEDSGNQPQHF
CDR3nt: TGTGCCAGCAGTGAGGATTCGGGGAATCAGCCCCAGCATTTT

abundance: -
d_gene: -
v_gene: TRBV4-3
j_gene: TRBJ2-1
CDR3aa: CASSQGWVGFHNEQFF
CDR3nt: TGCGCCAGCAGCCAAGGATGGGTGGGCTTCCACAATGAGCAGTTCTTC

abundance: many
d_gene: TRBD2
v_gene: TRBV18
j_gene: TRBJ2-1
CDR3aa: CASSEAGLGSNEQFF
CDR3nt: TGTGCCAGCTCTGAAGCGGGACTGGGGTCCAATGAGCAGTTCTTC

abundance: -
d_gene: -
v_gene: TRBV28
j_gene: TRBJ1-5
CDR3aa: CASTKVVSNQPQHF
CDR3nt: TGTGCCAGCACCAAGGTAGTTAGCAATCAGCCCCAGCATTTT

abundance: -
d_gene: -
v_gene: TRBV7-9
j_gene: TRBJ1-4
CDR3aa: CASSRLGEGLTNEKLFF
CDR3nt: TGTGCCAGCAGCCGATTGGGAGAGGGTCTGACTAATGAAAAACTGTTTTTT

abundance: -
d_gene: -
v_gene: TRBV20-1
j_gene: TRBJ2-1
CDR3aa: CSARDSGYYNEQFF
CDR3nt: TGCAGTGCTAGAGATTCAGGCTACTACAATGAGCAGTTCTTC

abundance: many
d_gene: -
v_gene: TRBV12-3/TRBV12-4
j_gene: TRBJ1-4
CDR3aa: CASRPTGTVNEKLFF
CDR3nt: TGTGCCAGCAGGCCTACCGGGACCGTTAATGAAAAACTGTTTTTT

abundance: -
d_gene: -
v_gene: TRBV28
j_gene: TRBJ2-1
CDR3aa: CASSPGAGDSYNEQFF
CDR3nt: TGTGCCAGCAGTCCTGGAGCAGGGGATTCCTACAATGAGCAGTTCTTC

abundance: many
d_gene: TRBD2
v_gene: TRBV18
j_gene: TRBJ2-1
CDR3aa: CASSPPGLAGGGSYNEQFF
CDR3nt: TGTGCCAGCTCACCTCCGGGACTAGCGGGAGGGGGCTCCTACAATGAGCAGTTCTTC